This passage covers 25 T cell receptor beta chains from one sample sequenced in a study of blood T cell repertoires in COVID-19. Sequencing was performed with immunoSEQ multiplex PCR; in TCRdb, only in-frame clones are kept and a portion is missing. Here the sample spans 30,000 to 45,000 clones, 88% being singletons. Material: peripheral blood. The receptors here all came from a woman between 70 and 85 years old with active COVID-19.

The rearrangement joins TRBV7-9 to TRBJ1-1; tentatively, D is TRBD1 (5 bases). CDR3 size: 12 residues. Germline assignment: CDR1 SEHNR and CDR2 FQNEAQ (reference sequence). Deletions cut 9 bases from V and 4 bases from J, with 12 bases between. This CDR3 reads CASKTVTTEAFF. The DNA for the CDR3 is TGTGCCAGTAAGACAGTGACCACTGAAGCTTTCTTT. The variable domain in full, with the rest retrieved from reference TRBV7-9 and TRBJ1-1, is DTGVSQNPRHKITKRGQNVTFRCDPISEHNRLYWYRQTLGQGPEFLTYFQNEAQLEKSRLLSDRFSAERPKGSFSTLEIQRTEQGDSAMYLCASKTVTTEAFFGQGTRLTVV.

The rearrangement uses TRBV5-1 and TRBJ2-3; 15 nucleotides align to TRBD2. J was trimmed by 6 bases and V by 2 bases; bases with no gene match: 4. CDR3 length equals 16 residues. Germline V gene sequence: CDR1 SGHRS, CDR2 YFSETQ. The CDR3 reads CASSFGTSGGSDTQYF. In DNA form, the CDR3 reads TGCGCCAGCAGCTTTGGGACTAGCGGGGGGTCGGATACGCAGTATTTT.

This clone was detected only once. The chain combines TRBV5-1 with TRBJ1-2, with TRBD1 identical over 7 bases. Germline V lookup: CDR1 SGHRS, CDR2 YFSETQ. The CDR3 sequence is 14 residues long. Trimming cost V 3 bases and J 10 bases; bases outside gene matches: 12. The DNA of the CDR3 is TGCGCCAGCAGCTCAAACCCTACAGGGGACTCCTACACCTTC. Protein sequence: CASSSNPTGDSYTF. The full variable domain, in which reference TRBV5-1 and TRBJ1-2 provide the parts outside the CDR3, is KAGVTQTPRYLIKTRGQQVTLSCSPISGHRSVSWYQQTPGQGLQFLFEYFSETQRNKGNFPGRFSGRQFSNSRSEMNVSTLELGDSALYLCASSSNPTGDSYTFGSGTRLTVV.

The chain carries TRBV12-3 or TRBV12-4 and TRBJ1-1, with TRBD1 matching 9 bases. Trimming removed 6 bases from V and 8 bases from J; junction bases left unmatched: 7. The CDR3 totals 13 residues. As DNA, the CDR3 is TGTGCCAGCAGCCTATGGGGGACAGGGGAAGCTTTCTTT. It is translated as CASSLWGTGEAFF.

The genes are TRBV6-6 and TRBJ2-5; D is possibly TRBD2 (6 bases). Germline V gene lookup returns CDR1 MNHNY and CDR2 SVGAGI (reference sequence). This CDR3 region has 13 residues. Trimming removed 7 bases from V and 7 bases from J, with 16 bases in between. The CDR3 reads CASTKPTRGTQYF. The CDR3 DNA reads as TGTGCCAGCACCAAACCTACGCGGGGGACCCAGTACTTC.

This chain joins TRBV19 and TRBJ2-7, with TRBD1 identical over 7 bases. The CDR3 loop spans 13 amino acids. The germline V gene encodes CDR1 LNHDA and CDR2 SQIVND (reference sequence). V trimming: 3 bases; J trimming: 5 bases; junction bases outside the gene matches: 4. The CDR3 DNA sequence: TGTGCCAGTAGTATTCAGGGGGTCAACGAGCAGTACTTC. This encodes CASSIQGVNEQYF.

V is TRBV2 and J is TRBJ2-7; 7 nucleotides match TRBD1. The CDR3 is made up of 15 amino acids. Germline CDR1 reads SNHLY; CDR2 reads FYNNEI. J was trimmed by 0 bases and V by 7 bases; bases with no gene match: 9. This CDR3 reads CASIPIRDSSYEQYF. CDR3 DNA sequence: TGTGCCAGCATCCCCATCCGGGACAGCTCCTACGAGCAGTACTTC. Complete variable domain (other parts from reference TRBV2 and TRBJ2-7): EPEVTQTPSHQVTQMGQEVILRCVPISNHLYFYWYRQILGQKVEFLVSFYNNEISEKSEIFDDQFSVERPDGSNFTLKIRSTKLEDSAMYFCASIPIRDSSYEQYFGPGTRLTVT.

This chain links TRBV7-3 with TRBJ2-7; 10 bases match TRBD2. Germline CDR1 SGHTA, CDR2 FQGTGA. The V segment lost 0 bases and the J segment 3 bases; nucleotides outside the gene matches: 5. This CDR3 spans 16 amino acids. CDR3 region: CASSLTPLAGNYEQYF. The CDR3 coding sequence is TGTGCCAGCAGCTTAACGCCACTAGCGGGGAACTACGAGCAGTACTTC.

The V call is TRBV6-5, the J call TRBJ2-1; 10 positions agree with TRBD1. Per germline, CDR1 MNHEY and CDR2 SVGAGI. The CDR3 is 15 residues long. With V trimmed by 11 bases and J by 5 bases, 12 bases remained unmatched. CDR3 loop: CAGQGGLLQDNEQFF. Written as DNA, the CDR3 is TGTGCCGGACAGGGGGGGCTTCTGCAAGACAATGAGCAGTTCTTC.

This clone appeared a single time. The chain is built from TRBV6-5 and TRBJ2-7; 9 bases agree with TRBD1. The J segment lost 6 bases and the V segment lost 5 bases, leaving 11 bases of the junction unmatched. Germline CDR1 MNHEY, CDR2 SVGAGI. The CDR3 spans 15 residues. The CDR3 DNA follows: TGTGCCAGCAGTAACCCGGGACAGGGCCTGGTCGAGCAGTACTTC. The encoded protein is CASSNPGQGLVEQYF.

The chain links TRBV11-2 to TRBJ1-2, with TRBD1 matching 7 bases. Germline CDR1 is SGHAT and CDR2 is FQNNGV. V was pared by 5 bases and J by 0 bases, with 9 bases of the junction left unmatched. This CDR3 contains 16 residues. CDR3: CASSRGQVEANYGYTF. The CDR3 bases are TGTGCCAGCAGCCGAGGACAGGTTGAAGCTAACTATGGCTACACCTTC.

The rearrangement uses TRBV9 and TRBJ1-1, with 7 bases that match TRBD1. The CDR3 runs to 14 residues. Looked up from germline, CDR1 is SGDLS and CDR2 is YYNGEE. The junction had 7 bases not matched to a gene; V was cut back by 3 bases and J by 5 bases. In nucleotides, the CDR3 is TGTGCCAGCAGCGCGGACAGGTTCAGGACTGAAGCTTTCTTT. Protein product: CASSADRFRTEAFF.

The rearrangement joins TRBV3-1 (or the pseudogene TRBV3-2) to TRBJ1-1, with D perhaps matching TRBD1 (6 bases). Trimming cost V 6 bases and J 0 bases, with 17 bases left between them. The CDR3 is made up of 16 amino acids. Germline V gene data show CDR1 as LGHDT and CDR2 as YNNKEL (reference sequence). The chain's CDR3 is CASSPQGQGMNTEAFF. CDR3 in DNA: TGTGCCAGCAGTCCACAGGGTCAGGGGATGAACACTGAAGCTTTCTTT.

V gene TRBV7-2 combines with J gene TRBJ2-7; possibly TRBD2 for D (6 bases). Germline V lookup: CDR1 SGHTA, CDR2 FQGNSA. V dropped 5 bases and J dropped 6 bases, with 17 bases sitting between them. CDR3 length: 14 amino acids. DNA for the CDR3: TGTGCCAGCAGCGCCTCCGGAGGGGAGCTCGAGCAGTACTTC. Translated: CASSASGGELEQYF.

V and J are TRBV2 and TRBJ2-3, with D perhaps TRBD1 (7 bases). Germline V gene data show CDR1 as SNHLY and CDR2 as FYNNEI. This CDR3 has 17 amino acids. The V end was cut by 8 bases, the J end by 1 base, with 22 bases between. CDR3 nucleotides: TGTGCCAGCGGGCGCAGGGGGGTCGGGGGCCGCACAGATACGCAGTATTTT. Amino acid sequence: CASGRRGVGGRTDTQYF.

The chain carries TRBV5-4 and TRBJ2-3; 9 nucleotides match TRBD2. V lost 0 bases to trimming and J lost 4 bases; unmatched junction nucleotides: 9. The CDR3 extends over 17 amino acids. Looked up from germline, CDR1 is SGHNT and CDR2 is YYREEE (reference sequence). CDR3 DNA: TGTGCCAGCAGCTTGGCCGTTAGCGGGGGATTGGCAGATACGCAGTATTTT. It codes for CASSLAVSGGLADTQYF. Combining the CDR3 with reference TRBV5-4 and TRBJ2-3 gives the whole variable domain ETGVTQSPTHLIKTRGQQVTLRCSSQSGHNTVSWYQQALGQGPQFIFQYYREEENGRGNFPPRFSGLQFPNYSSELNVNALELDDSALYLCASSLAVSGGLADTQYFGPGTRLTVL.

This chain uses TRBV5-1 with TRBJ2-3; 8 nucleotides match TRBD2. The length of the CDR3 is 16 residues. With V trimmed by 1 base and J by 7 bases, 11 bases remained unmatched. Looked up from germline, CDR1 is SGHRS and CDR2 is YFSETQ. This chain's CDR3 is CASSLSSGGALNTQYF. CDR3 coding DNA: TGCGCCAGCAGCTTGTCCAGCGGGGGTGCTCTGAATACGCAGTATTTT.

The V and J genes are TRBV11-2 and TRBJ2-5; 7 bases line up with TRBD2. The CDR3 totals 14 residues. Trimming at V came to 1 base and at J to 1 base, leaving 0 bases not matched to a gene. Germline assignment: CDR1 SGHAT and CDR2 FQNNGV. The CDR3 DNA reads TGTGCCAGCAGCTTAGGCGGGGGCCAAGAGACCCAGTACTTC. Encoded protein: CASSLGGGQETQYF.

The J gene is TRBJ2-7, the V gene TRBV6-6, with 8 positions matching TRBD1. Per germline, CDR1 MNHNY and CDR2 SVGAGI (reference sequence). CDR3 length: 15 amino acids. The trim removed 0 bases at V and 5 bases at J, leaving 6 bases unmatched. CDR3 region: CASSYSSRGLDEQYF. In nucleotides, the CDR3 is TGTGCCAGCAGTTACTCGTCCAGGGGGCTGGACGAGCAGTACTTC.

The chain is built from TRBV5-4 and TRBJ2-5; 12 bases match TRBD2. Germline V gives CDR1 SGHNT, CDR2 YYREEE (reference sequence). Unmatched junction bases numbered 8, after V lost 0 bases and J lost 5 bases. CDR3 size: 17 residues. CDR3 sequence reads: CASSLGLAGVRAETQYF. Here the CDR3 DNA reads TGTGCCAGCAGCTTGGGACTAGCGGGGGTTCGGGCGGAGACCCAGTACTTC. The entire variable domain, with the rest obtained from reference TRBV5-4 and TRBJ2-5, is as follows: ETGVTQSPTHLIKTRGQQVTLRCSSQSGHNTVSWYQQALGQGPQFIFQYYREEENGRGNFPPRFSGLQFPNYSSELNVNALELDDSALYLCASSLGLAGVRAETQYFGPGTRLLVL.

The chain employs TRBV2 and TRBJ1-6, with 7 positions matching TRBD1. Germline V gives CDR1 SNHLY, CDR2 FYNNEI. The CDR3 loop spans 13 amino acids. V trimming: 7 bases; J trimming: 8 bases; junction bases outside the gene matches: 5. CDR3 nucleotide sequence: TGTGCCAGCAATTACAGGGGAGATTCACCCCTCCACTTT. Translation gives CASNYRGDSPLHF.

V and J are TRBV28 and TRBJ1-1; D perhaps matches TRBD1 (5 bases). The germline V and J ends were trimmed by 5 bases and 5 bases, with 15 bases remaining between them. Looked up from germline, CDR1 is MDHEN and CDR2 is SYDVKM. The CDR3 sequence is 14 residues long. DNA for the CDR3: TGTGCCAGCAGTCACGGGGGTTATGATACTGAAGCTTTCTTT. Amino acids: CASSHGGYDTEAFF.

This chain's CDR3 is CASSTPGQGEQYF. DNA of the CDR3: TGTGCCAGTAGTACGCCCGGACAGGGAGAGCAGTACTTC. The rearrangement joins TRBV19 to TRBJ2-7, with 8 bases aligning to TRBD1. Germline V CDR1 and CDR2: LNHDA, SQIVND (reference sequence). The V and J ends lost 4 bases and 7 bases, in that order; junction bases with no gene match: 6. There are 13 residues in the CDR3. The entire variable domain, with the rest obtained from reference TRBV19 and TRBJ2-7, is as follows: DGGITQSPKYLFRKEGQNVTLSCEQNLNHDAMYWYRQDPGQGLRLIYYSQIVNDFQKGDIAEGYSVSREKKESFPLTVTSAQKNPTAFYLCASSTPGQGEQYFGPGTRLTVT.

V and J are TRBV9 and TRBJ1-1; 7 nucleotides align to TRBD1. The germline gives CDR1 SGDLS, CDR2 YYNGEE. This CDR3 is built from 13 residues. V lost 2 bases and J lost 3; bases outside the gene matches: 1. The CDR3 nucleotides read TGTGCCAGCAGCGTGGGACAGCACACTGAAGCTTTCTTT. Protein sequence: CASSVGQHTEAFF.

The chain is built from TRBV29-1 and TRBJ1-1, with D maybe TRBD1 (6 bases). CDR1 and CDR2 (germline): SQVTM, ANQGSEA. V was cut by 4 bases and J by 0 bases, with 9 bases left in between. The CDR3 has 13 residues. In nucleotides, the CDR3 is TGCAGCGTTGCCGAGGGGGTGAACACTGAAGCTTTCTTT. This encodes CSVAEGVNTEAFF.